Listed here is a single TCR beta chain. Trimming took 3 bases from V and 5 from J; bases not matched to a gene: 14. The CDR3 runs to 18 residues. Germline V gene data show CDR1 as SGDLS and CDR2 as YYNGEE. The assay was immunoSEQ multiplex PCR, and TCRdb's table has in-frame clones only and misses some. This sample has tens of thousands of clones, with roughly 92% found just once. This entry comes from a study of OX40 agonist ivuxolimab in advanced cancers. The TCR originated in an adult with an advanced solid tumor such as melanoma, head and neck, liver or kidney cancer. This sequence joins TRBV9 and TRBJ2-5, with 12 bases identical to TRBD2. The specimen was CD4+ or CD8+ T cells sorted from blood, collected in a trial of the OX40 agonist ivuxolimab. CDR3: CASSDDPSGGEVEETQYF. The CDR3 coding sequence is TGTGCCAGCAGCGATGACCCTAGCGGGGGGGAGGTGGAGGAGACCCAGTACTTC.